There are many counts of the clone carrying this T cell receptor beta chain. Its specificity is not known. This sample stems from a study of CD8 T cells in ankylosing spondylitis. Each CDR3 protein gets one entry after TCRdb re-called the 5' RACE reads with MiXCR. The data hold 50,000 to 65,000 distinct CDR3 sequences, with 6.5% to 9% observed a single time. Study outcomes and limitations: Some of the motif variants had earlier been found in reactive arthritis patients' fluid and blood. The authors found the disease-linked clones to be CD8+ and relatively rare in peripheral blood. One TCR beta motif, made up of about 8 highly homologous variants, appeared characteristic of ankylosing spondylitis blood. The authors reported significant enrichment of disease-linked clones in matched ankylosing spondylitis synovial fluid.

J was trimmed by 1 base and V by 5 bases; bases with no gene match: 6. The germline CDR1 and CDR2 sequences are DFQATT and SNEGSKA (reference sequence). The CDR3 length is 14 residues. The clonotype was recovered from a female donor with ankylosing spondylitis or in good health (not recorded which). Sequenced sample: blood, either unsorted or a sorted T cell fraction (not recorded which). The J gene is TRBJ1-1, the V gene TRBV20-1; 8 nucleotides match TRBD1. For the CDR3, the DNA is TGCAGTGCTCCCCCGGGACAGGAGAACACTGAAGCTTTCTTT. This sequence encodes CSAPPGQENTEAFF.